This TCR beta chain came from a study of control samples from healthy donors and cancer patients. The CDR3 has 13 amino acids. Germline V gives CDR1 SGDLS, CDR2 YYNGEE. V shed 7 bases and J 2 bases; nucleotides not matched to a gene: 4. The data were produced by immunoSEQ multiplex PCR, yet TCRdb's version contains in-frame clones alone and is incomplete. The sample lists 80,000 to 100,000 clones, about nine tenths occurring once. The sample was blood. The chain is built from TRBV9 and TRBJ2-3, with 7 bases matching TRBD2. The origin of this receptor is a human donor in good health. The donor label of this sample is uncertain. CDR3 nucleotides: TGTGCCAGCTCCCGGGACTACACAGATACGCAGTATTTT. As protein: CASSRDYTDTQYF.